The source of this T cell receptor beta chain is a study of shared clonotypes between healthy human individuals. Study outcomes and limitations: Expectations were that clonotype sharing among donors would be affected by sequencing depth. Exclusively blood specimens were collected; tissue repertoires likely differ.

As for this clone: What it recognizes is unknown. This sequence is one base from a far larger clone and is likely a read error. This sample includes further DNA sequences coding for the same CDR3.

Recent vaccinations or acute infections were absent in the healthy HIV-negative adult donors. The CDR3 has 16 amino acids. Per the germline V gene, CDR1 is MDHEN and CDR2 is SYDVKM. As originally analysed: Filtering differed for immunoSEQ, which gave only junction sequences without quality scores. Generated by immunoSEQ multiplex PCR, the TCRdb table keeps only in-frame clones and is missing some. Clone size and V and J calls were adopted from that table, with D and trimming inferred from the DNA. The sample carries over 850,000 clones, about 84% recorded once. V usage is TRBV28 and J usage is TRBJ1-5; the D is unclear. This clonotype was sampled from a man younger than 35 in good health. Some clones in this sample may be carry-over from other donors' samples. The specimen sequenced was memory CD4+ T cells from PBMCs. Documented subset: CD45RA-negative fraction. Here the CDR3 DNA reads TGCGCCAGCAGTTTGGGGTCCTTCTATAGCAATCAGCCCCAGCATTTT. It is translated as CASSLGSFYSNQPQHF. Combining the CDR3 with reference TRBV28 and TRBJ1-5 gives the whole variable domain DVKVTQSSRYLVKRTGEKVFLECVQDMDHENMFWYRQDPGLGLRLIYFSYDVKMKEKGDIPEGYSVSREKKERFSLILESASTNQTSMYLCASSLGSFYSNQPQHFGDGTRLSIL.